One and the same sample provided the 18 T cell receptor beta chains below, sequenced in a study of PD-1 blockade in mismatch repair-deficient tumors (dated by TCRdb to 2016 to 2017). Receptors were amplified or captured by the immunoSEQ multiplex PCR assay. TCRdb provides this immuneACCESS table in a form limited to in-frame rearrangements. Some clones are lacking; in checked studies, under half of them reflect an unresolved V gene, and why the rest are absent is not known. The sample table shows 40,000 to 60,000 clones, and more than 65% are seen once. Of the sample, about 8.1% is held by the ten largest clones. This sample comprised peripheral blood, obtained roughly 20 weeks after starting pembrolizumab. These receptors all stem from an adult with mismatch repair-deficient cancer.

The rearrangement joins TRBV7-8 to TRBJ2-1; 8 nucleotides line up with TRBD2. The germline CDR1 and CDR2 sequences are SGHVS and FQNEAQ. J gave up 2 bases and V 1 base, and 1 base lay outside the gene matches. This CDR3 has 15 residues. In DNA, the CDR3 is TGTGCCAGCAGCTTAGTACTAGCGGCCTACAATGAGCAGTTCTTC. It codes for CASSLVLAAYNEQFF.

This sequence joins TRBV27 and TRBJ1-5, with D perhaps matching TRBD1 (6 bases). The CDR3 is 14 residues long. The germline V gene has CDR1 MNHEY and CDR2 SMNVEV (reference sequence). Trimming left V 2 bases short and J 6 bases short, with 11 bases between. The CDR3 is CASSLTGLAQPQHF. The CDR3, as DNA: TGTGCCAGCAGTTTAACAGGGCTTGCTCAGCCCCAGCATTTT.

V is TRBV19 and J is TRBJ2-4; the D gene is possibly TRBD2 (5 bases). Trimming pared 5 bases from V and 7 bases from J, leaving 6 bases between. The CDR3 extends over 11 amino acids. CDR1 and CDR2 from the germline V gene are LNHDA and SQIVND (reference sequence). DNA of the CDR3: TGTGCCAGTAGTGGCGGGAACATTCAGTACTTC. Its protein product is CASSGGNIQYF.

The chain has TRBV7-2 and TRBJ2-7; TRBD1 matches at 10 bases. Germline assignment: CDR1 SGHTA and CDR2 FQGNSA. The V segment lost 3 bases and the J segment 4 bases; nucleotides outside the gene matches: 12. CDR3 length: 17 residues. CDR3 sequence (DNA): TGTGCCAGCAGCTTTCTAGGTGGGACAGGGGTGTTGTACGAGCAGTACTTC. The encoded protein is CASSFLGGTGVLYEQYF. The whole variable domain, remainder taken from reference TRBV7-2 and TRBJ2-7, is GAGVSQSPSNKVTEKGKDVELRCDPISGHTALYWYRQSLGQGLEFLIYFQGNSAPDKSGLPSDRFSAERTGGSVSTLTIQRTQQEDSAVYLCASSFLGGTGVLYEQYFGPGTRLTVT.

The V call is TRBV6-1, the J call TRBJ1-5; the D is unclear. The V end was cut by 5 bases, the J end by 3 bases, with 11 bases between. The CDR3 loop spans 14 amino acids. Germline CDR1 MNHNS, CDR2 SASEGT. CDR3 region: CASSRGYDNQPQHF. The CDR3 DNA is TGTGCCAGCAGTCGAGGGTACGACAATCAGCCCCAGCATTTT.

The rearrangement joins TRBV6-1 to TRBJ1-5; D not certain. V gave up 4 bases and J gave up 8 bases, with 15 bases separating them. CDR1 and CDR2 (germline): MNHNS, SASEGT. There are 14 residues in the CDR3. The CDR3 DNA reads TGTGCCAGCAGTGCCCTCAGTACAAGTGAGCCCCAGCATTTT. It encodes CASSALSTSEPQHF.

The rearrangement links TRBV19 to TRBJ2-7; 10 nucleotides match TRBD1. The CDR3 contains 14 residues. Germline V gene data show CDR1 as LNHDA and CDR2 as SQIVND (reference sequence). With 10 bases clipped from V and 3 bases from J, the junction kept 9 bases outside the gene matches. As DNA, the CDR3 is TGTGCCACCGCCACGGACAGGGGGAGCTACGAGCAGTACTTC. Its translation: CATATDRGSYEQYF.

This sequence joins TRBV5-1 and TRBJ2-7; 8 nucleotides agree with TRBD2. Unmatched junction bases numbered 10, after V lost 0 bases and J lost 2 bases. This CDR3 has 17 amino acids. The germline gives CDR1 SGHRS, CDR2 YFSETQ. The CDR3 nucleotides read TGCGCCAGCAGCTTGGCTACTAGCGGATACTCAACCTACGAGCAGTACTTC. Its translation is CASSLATSGYSTYEQYF.

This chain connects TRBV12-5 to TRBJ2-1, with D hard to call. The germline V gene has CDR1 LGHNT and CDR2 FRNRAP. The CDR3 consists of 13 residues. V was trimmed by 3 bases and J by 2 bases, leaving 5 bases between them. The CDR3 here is CASGFPPYNEQFF. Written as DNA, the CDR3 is TGTGCTAGTGGTTTCCCACCCTACAATGAGCAGTTCTTC.

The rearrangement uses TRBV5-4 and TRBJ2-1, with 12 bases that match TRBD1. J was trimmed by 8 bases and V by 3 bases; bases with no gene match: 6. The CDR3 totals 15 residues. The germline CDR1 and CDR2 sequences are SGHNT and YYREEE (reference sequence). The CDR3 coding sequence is TGTGCCAGCAGCTCCCGGGACAGGGGGCCTGATGAGCAGTTCTTC. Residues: CASSSRDRGPDEQFF.

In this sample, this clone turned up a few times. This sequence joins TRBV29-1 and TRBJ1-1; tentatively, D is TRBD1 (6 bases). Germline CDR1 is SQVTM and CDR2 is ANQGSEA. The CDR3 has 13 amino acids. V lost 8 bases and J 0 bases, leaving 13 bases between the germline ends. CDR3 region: CSITRTVNTEAFF. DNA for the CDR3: TGCAGCATTACCAGGACAGTGAACACTGAAGCTTTCTTT.

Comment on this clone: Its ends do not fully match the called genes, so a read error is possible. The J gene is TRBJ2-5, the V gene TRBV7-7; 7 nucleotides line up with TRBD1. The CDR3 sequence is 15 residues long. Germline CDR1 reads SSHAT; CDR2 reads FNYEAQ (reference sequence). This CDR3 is CASSAEQGSQETQYF. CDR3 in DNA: TGTGCTAGCAGCGCAGAACAGGGGTCCCAAGAGACCCAGTACTTC.

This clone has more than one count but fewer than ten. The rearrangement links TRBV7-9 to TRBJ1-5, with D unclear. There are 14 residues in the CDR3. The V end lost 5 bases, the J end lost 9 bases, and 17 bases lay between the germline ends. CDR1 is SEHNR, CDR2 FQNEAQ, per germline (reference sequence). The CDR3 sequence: CASSGDTTRGPQHF. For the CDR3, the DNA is TGTGCCAGCAGCGGAGACACGACCCGCGGGCCCCAGCATTTT.

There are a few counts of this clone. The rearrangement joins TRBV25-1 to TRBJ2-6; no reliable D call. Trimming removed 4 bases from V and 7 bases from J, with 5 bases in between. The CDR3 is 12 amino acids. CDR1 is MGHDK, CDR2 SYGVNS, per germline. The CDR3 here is CASSAGANVLTF. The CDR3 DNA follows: TGTGCCAGCAGTGCCGGCGCCAACGTCCTGACTTTC.

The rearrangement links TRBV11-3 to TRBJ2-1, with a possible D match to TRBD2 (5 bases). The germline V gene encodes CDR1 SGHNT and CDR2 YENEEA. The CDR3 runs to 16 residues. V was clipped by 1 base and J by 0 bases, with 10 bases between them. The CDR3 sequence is CASSLVSVSSYNEQFF. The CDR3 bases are TGTGCCAGCAGCTTAGTTAGCGTGAGCTCCTACAATGAGCAGTTCTTC.

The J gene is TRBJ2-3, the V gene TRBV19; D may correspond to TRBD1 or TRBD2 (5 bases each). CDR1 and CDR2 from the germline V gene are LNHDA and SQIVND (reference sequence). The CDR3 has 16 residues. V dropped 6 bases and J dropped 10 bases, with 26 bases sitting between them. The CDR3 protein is CASRSQARGLGHPQYF. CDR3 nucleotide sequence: TGTGCCAGTAGATCACAGGCTCGGGGTCTAGGGCATCCGCAGTATTTT.

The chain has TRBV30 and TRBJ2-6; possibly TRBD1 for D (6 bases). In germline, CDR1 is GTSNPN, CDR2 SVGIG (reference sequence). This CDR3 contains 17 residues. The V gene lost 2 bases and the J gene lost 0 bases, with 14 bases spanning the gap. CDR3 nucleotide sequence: TGTGCCTGGAGTACAGGGCGGACAGCCTCTGGGGCCAACGTCCTGACTTTC. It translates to CAWSTGRTASGANVLTF.

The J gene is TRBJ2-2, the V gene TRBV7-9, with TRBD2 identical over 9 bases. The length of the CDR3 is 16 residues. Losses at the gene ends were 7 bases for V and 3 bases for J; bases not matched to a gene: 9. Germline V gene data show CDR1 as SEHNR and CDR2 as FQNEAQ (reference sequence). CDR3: CASNPARTSDTGELFF. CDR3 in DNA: TGTGCCAGCAACCCGGCCCGGACTAGCGACACCGGGGAGCTGTTTTTT.